The clone carrying this TCR beta chain is a singleton in its sample. Its antigen is undetermined. The data derive from a study of neoadjuvant anti-PD-1 for oral cavity cancer. Regarding the study as a whole: TCR analyses covered only a few patients per response group.

Time point noted: after neoadjuvant nivolumab, at surgical resection. This table comes from immunoSEQ multiplex PCR, and its TCRdb copy is limited to in-frame clones, with some not included. This sample has some 15,000 clones, with 35% to 50% found just once. Sequenced here: tumor tissue, sampled after nivolumab (anti-PD-1) treatment. The receptor comes from a person aged 35-80 years with oral cavity squamous cell carcinoma.

Written as DNA, the CDR3 is TGCGCCAGCAGCCGGCGGTATCAAGGAGAGACCCAGTACTTC. This codes for CASSRRYQGETQYF. The rearrangement links TRBV4-3 to TRBJ2-5; D gene ambiguous. Germline CDR1 LGHNA, CDR2 YSLEER. V lost 4 bases, J lost 4 bases, and 13 bases lay in between. The CDR3 covers 14 residues.